The 22 T cell receptor beta chains presented below share a single source sample, sequenced in a study of blood T cell repertoires in COVID-19. Method: immunoSEQ multiplex PCR; TCRdb's copy keeps in-frame clones and lacks some. The data hold 150,000 to 180,000 clones, with roughly 88% observed a single time. The sequenced material came from peripheral blood. These receptors all stem from a man in his sixties with COVID-19, enrolled during active disease.

The rearrangement links TRBV5-4 to TRBJ1-1; 9 bases map to TRBD1. From germline, CDR1 is SGHNT and CDR2 YYREEE (reference sequence). The CDR3 length is 14 residues. The V gene end was trimmed by 4 bases and the J gene end by 3 bases; junction bases not matched to a gene: 4. CDR3 amino acids: CASSRDRGDTEAFF. The CDR3 nucleotides read TGTGCCAGCAGCCGAGACAGGGGGGACACTGAAGCTTTCTTT.

V usage is TRBV6-6 and J usage is TRBJ2-2; 7 bases fit TRBD2. This CDR3 is built from 13 residues. Germline assignment: CDR1 MNHNY and CDR2 SVGAGI (reference sequence). The trim removed 11 bases at V and 4 bases at J, leaving 7 bases unmatched. The CDR3 sequence is CAGRDYGTGELFF. The CDR3 DNA follows: TGTGCCGGACGGGACTACGGCACCGGGGAGCTGTTTTTT.

The chain links TRBV9 to TRBJ2-7, with D maybe TRBD2 (6 bases). V lost 4 bases, J lost 2 bases, and 13 bases lay in between. The CDR3 consists of 14 residues. Germline values: CDR1 SGDLS, CDR2 YYNGEE. The CDR3 sequence is CASSNGPGAYEQYF. The CDR3 nucleotides are TGTGCCAGCAGCAATGGCCCGGGAGCCTACGAGCAGTACTTC.

J is TRBJ1-2 and V is TRBV7-3; D gene unclear. The CDR3 extends over 13 amino acids. The V gene lost 0 bases and the J gene lost 7 bases, with 9 bases spanning the gap. CDR1 and CDR2 from the germline V gene are SGHTA and FQGTGA. The CDR3 DNA sequence: TGTGCCAGCAGCTTAACCGGGGTGGTTGGCTACACCTTC. This codes for CASSLTGVVGYTF.

This chain connects TRBV27 to TRBJ1-2; 12 nucleotides match TRBD1. The V gene end was trimmed by 5 bases and the J gene end by 7 bases; junction bases not matched to a gene: 8. From germline, CDR1 is MNHEY and CDR2 SMNVEV (reference sequence). The length of the CDR3 is 15 residues. CDR3 sequence: CASSRRDRGRVGYTF. The CDR3 region has the DNA TGTGCCAGCAGTAGGCGGGACAGGGGGCGCGTTGGCTACACCTTC.

The chain uses TRBV30 and TRBJ1-1; D is undetermined. Germline V gene data show CDR1 as GTSNPN and CDR2 as SVGIG (reference sequence). CDR3 length: 15 amino acids. The ends were cut back, 1 base at V and 1 base at J, with 13 bases in the middle. The CDR3 reads CAWSGSLGQNTEAFF. The CDR3 DNA is TGTGCCTGGAGTGGGAGTCTTGGCCAGAACACTGAAGCTTTCTTT.

V is TRBV6-5 and J is TRBJ1-2; a weak D match, TRBD1 (6 bases). The length of the CDR3 is 13 residues. CDR1 MNHEY and CDR2 SVGAGI come from the germline V gene. Trimming took off 2 bases at V and 7 bases at J, with 11 bases between the two ends. DNA for the CDR3: TGTGCCAGCAGTTACGCAGGGGCCTTTGGCTACACCTTC. Its protein product is CASSYAGAFGYTF.

The chain carries TRBV5-3 and TRBJ1-1, with D perhaps matching TRBD1 (5 bases). TRBV5-3 is an open reading frame whose function is uncertain. The CDR3 runs 13 residues. V was cut by 4 bases and J by 2 bases, with 9 bases left in between. CDR3 residues: CARSADTNTEAFF. CDR3 bases: TGTGCCAGAAGCGCGGACACTAACACTGAAGCTTTCTTT.

The V call is TRBV12-3 or TRBV12-4, the J call TRBJ1-1; D gene ambiguous. Trimming shortened V by 8 bases and J by 2 bases, and 9 bases separated the two germline ends. There are 12 residues in the CDR3. Here the CDR3 reads CASGPRNTEAFF. CDR3 DNA: TGTGCCAGCGGGCCCCGCAACACTGAAGCTTTCTTT.

This chain uses TRBV2 with TRBJ1-4; D is undetermined. Germline V gives CDR1 SNHLY, CDR2 FYNNEI. V was trimmed by 4 bases and J by 8 bases, leaving 5 bases between them. The CDR3 has 11 residues. The CDR3 nucleotides read TGTGCCAGCAGTGGTCCGGAAAAACTGTTTTTT. Its translation: CASSGPEKLFF.

This clone was counted between two and nine times. V usage is TRBV21-1 and J usage is TRBJ1-3; the table's D call of TRBD1 was not tested on the DNA. TRBV21-1 is termed a pseudogene. This CDR3 contains 19 residues. CDR3 in amino acids: CASSKRETGAPCSGNTIYF. In DNA form, the CDR3 reads TGTGCCAGCAGCAAAAGAGAAACAGGGGCCCCCTGCTCTGGAAACACCATATATTTT.

This clone was seen once. The chain employs TRBV19 and TRBJ2-7; D gene uncertain. The CDR3 has 15 residues. V lost 6 bases to trimming and J lost 0 bases, with 15 bases between them. The germline CDR1 and CDR2 sequences are LNHDA and SQIVND (reference sequence). CDR3 loop: CASRANTFSSYEQYF. The CDR3, as DNA: TGTGCCAGTAGAGCGAACACTTTTTCCTCCTACGAGCAGTACTTC.

This chain connects TRBV5-4 to TRBJ2-1; 10 bases agree with TRBD2. Germline V gene lookup returns CDR1 SGHNT and CDR2 YYREEE (reference sequence). V was clipped by 8 bases and J by 2 bases; unmatched bases: 4. This CDR3 spans 14 amino acids. The CDR3 protein is CASKSGGAYNEQFF. The CDR3 DNA is TGTGCCAGTAAGAGCGGGGGGGCCTACAATGAGCAGTTCTTC.

V and J are TRBV28 and TRBJ1-2; D remains unclear. Germline V gene lookup returns CDR1 MDHEN and CDR2 SYDVKM. The CDR3 is 15 residues long. The ends were cut back, 4 bases at V and 2 bases at J, with 14 bases in the middle. CDR3 protein: CASSSLQVVNYGYTF. The CDR3 nucleotides are TGTGCCAGCAGTTCGTTGCAAGTAGTAAACTATGGCTACACCTTC.

V and J are TRBV6-5 and TRBJ1-5; TRBD1 is a possible D gene (6 bases). V lost 2 bases and J 1 base, leaving 12 bases between the germline ends. Germline-derived CDR1 and CDR2 are MNHEY and SVGAGI. The CDR3 covers 16 residues. The CDR3 loop reads CASSYGRDTSNQPQHF. As DNA, the CDR3 is TGTGCCAGCAGTTACGGCCGGGACACAAGCAATCAGCCCCAGCATTTT.

This rearrangement joins TRBV5-1 to TRBJ1-6; 7 positions match TRBD1. The CDR3 totals 13 residues. V gave up 5 bases and J gave up 7 bases; unmatched junction bases: 3. The V gene's germline CDR1 is SGHRS and CDR2 YFSETQ. The DNA of the CDR3 is TGCGCCAGCAGACAGGGGATCAATTCACCCCTCCACTTT. This sequence encodes CASRQGINSPLHF.

J is TRBJ2-7 and V is TRBV11-3; the match to TRBD1 covers 9 bases. The CDR3 is made up of 14 amino acids. Germline V lookup: CDR1 SGHNT, CDR2 YENEEA. V dropped 5 bases and J dropped 5; count of bases not matched to a gene: 7. The CDR3 DNA reads TGTGCCAGCAGCCCCCTGACAGGGGGGAACGAGCAGTACTTC. Translation: CASSPLTGGNEQYF.

This rearrangement joins TRBV5-6 to TRBJ2-1; 8 nucleotides align to TRBD1. V dropped 4 bases and J dropped 6; count of bases not matched to a gene: 9. There are 15 residues in the CDR3. Germline CDR1 SGHDT, CDR2 YYEEEE. CDR3 loop: CASSPQDREGNEQFF. CDR3 bases: TGTGCCAGCAGCCCCCAGGACAGGGAAGGCAATGAGCAGTTCTTC.

This clone was seen a handful of times. The CDR3 nucleotides are TGTGCCATCAGTCCAGGGGGATACGGCTACACCTTC. Protein sequence: CAISPGGYGYTF. The chain links TRBV10-3 to TRBJ1-2, with TRBD1 matching over 7 bases. V lost 5 bases, J lost 8 bases, and 5 bases stayed unmatched. Looked up from germline, CDR1 is ENHRY and CDR2 is SYGVKD. This CDR3 has 12 amino acids.

The V and J genes are TRBV3-1 (or the pseudogene TRBV3-2) and TRBJ1-4; 10 nucleotides align to TRBD1. V lost 4 bases and J lost 7; bases outside the gene matches: 9. In germline, CDR1 is LGHDT, CDR2 YNNKEL (reference sequence). This CDR3 region has 16 residues. The CDR3 spells CASSPGTGVVGEKLFF. The DNA of the CDR3 is TGTGCCAGCAGCCCCGGGACAGGGGTTGTGGGTGAAAAACTGTTTTTT.

V usage is TRBV27 and J usage is TRBJ1-4; D gene unclear. Trimming stripped 3 bases from V and 8 bases from J, with 10 bases between. From germline, CDR1 is MNHEY and CDR2 SMNVEV (reference sequence). CDR3 size: 13 residues. The CDR3 nucleotides are TGTGCCAGCAGTTTGGGTTTGGAGGAAAAACTGTTTTTT. This gives the protein CASSLGLEEKLFF.

The J gene is TRBJ2-2, the V gene TRBV11-3; D unclear. Germline V gives CDR1 SGHNT, CDR2 YENEEA. This CDR3 contains 15 residues. The V gene lost 4 bases and the J gene lost 0 bases, with 9 bases spanning the gap. This CDR3 reads CASSSSTANTGELFF. CDR3 nucleotides: TGTGCCAGCAGCTCATCGACTGCGAACACCGGGGAGCTGTTTTTT. Full variable domain (missing parts from reference TRBV11-3 and TRBJ2-2): EAGVVQSPRYKIIEKKQPVAFWCNPISGHNTLYWYLQNLGQGPELLIRYENEEAVDDSQLPKDRFSAERLKGVDSTLKIQPAELGDSAVYLCASSSSTANTGELFFGEGSRLTVL.